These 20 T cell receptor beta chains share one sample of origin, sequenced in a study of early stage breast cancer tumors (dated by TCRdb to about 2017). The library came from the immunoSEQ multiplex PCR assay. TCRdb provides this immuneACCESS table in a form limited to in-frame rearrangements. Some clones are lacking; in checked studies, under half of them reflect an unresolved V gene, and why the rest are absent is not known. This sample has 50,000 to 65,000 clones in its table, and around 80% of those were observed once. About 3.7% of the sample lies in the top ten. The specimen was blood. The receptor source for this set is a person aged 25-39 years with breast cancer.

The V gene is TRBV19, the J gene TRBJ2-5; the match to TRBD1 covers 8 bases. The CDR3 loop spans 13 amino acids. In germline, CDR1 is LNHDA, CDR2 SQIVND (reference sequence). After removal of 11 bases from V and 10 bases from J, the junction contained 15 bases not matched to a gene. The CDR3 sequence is CAALDRVKRIQYF. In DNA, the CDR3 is TGTGCCGCATTGGACAGGGTCAAGAGAATCCAGTACTTC.

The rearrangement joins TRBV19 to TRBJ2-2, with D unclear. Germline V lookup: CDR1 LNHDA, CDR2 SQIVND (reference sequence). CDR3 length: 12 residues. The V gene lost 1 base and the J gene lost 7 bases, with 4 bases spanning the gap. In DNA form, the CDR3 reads TGTGCCAGTAGTATAGCTCGCGGGGAGCTGTTTTTT. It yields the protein CASSIARGELFF.

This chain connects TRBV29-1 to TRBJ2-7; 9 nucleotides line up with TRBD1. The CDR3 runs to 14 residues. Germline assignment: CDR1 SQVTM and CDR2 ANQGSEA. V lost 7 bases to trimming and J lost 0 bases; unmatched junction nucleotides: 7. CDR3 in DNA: TGCAGCGGACTCCGGGACAGGGACTCCTACGAGCAGTACTTC. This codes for CSGLRDRDSYEQYF.

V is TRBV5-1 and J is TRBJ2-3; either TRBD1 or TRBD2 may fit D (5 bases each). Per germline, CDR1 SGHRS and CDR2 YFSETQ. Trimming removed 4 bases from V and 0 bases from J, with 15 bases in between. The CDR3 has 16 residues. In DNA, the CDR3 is TGCGCCAGCAGCACCTTCGGGGCGATTAGCACAGATACGCAGTATTTT. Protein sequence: CASSTFGAISTDTQYF.

In DNA, the CDR3 is TGTGCCAGCAGCTTGGCACGTGGTGGTGGCTACGAGCAGTACTTC. This sequence encodes CASSLARGGGYEQYF. The V gene is TRBV5-4, the J gene TRBJ2-5; D unresolved. The DNA end lines up better with TRBJ2-7; the J call may be wrong. The length of the CDR3 is 15 residues. CDR1 is SGHNT, CDR2 YYREEE, per germline (reference sequence).

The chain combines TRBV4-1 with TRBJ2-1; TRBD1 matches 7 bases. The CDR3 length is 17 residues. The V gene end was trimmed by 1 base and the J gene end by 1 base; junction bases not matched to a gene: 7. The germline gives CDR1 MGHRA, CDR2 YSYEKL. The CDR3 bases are TGCGCCAGCAGCCAAGCTCCAACAGGGGTGTCCTACAATGAGCAGTTCTTC. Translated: CASSQAPTGVSYNEQFF.

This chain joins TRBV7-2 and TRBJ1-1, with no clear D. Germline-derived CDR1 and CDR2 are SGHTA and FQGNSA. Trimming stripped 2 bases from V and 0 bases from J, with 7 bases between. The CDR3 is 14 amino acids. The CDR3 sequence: CASSLNHMNTEAFF. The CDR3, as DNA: TGTGCCAGCAGCTTAAACCACATGAACACTGAAGCTTTCTTT.

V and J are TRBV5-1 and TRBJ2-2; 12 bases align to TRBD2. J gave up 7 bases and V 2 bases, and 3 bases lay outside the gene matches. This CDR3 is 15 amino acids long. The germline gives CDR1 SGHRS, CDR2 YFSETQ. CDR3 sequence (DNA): TGCGCCAGCAGCTTTCTAGCGGGAGGGATCGGGGAGCTGTTTTTT. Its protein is CASSFLAGGIGELFF.

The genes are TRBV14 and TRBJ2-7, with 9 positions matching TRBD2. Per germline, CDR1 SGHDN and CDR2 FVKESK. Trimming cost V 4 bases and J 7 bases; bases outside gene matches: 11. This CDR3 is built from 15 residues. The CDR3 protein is CASSPLGGRAREQYF. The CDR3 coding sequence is TGTGCCAGCAGCCCACTTGGCGGGAGGGCGCGAGAGCAGTACTTC. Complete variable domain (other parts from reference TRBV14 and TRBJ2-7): EAGVTQFPSHSVIEKGQTVTLRCDPISGHDNLYWYRRVMGKEIKFLLHFVKESKQDESGMPNNRFLAERTGGTYSTLKVQPAELEDSGVYFCASSPLGGRAREQYFGPGTRLTVT.

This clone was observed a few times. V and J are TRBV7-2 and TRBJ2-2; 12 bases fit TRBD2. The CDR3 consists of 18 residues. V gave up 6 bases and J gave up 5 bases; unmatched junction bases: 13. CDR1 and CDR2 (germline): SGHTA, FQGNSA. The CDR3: CASRSARGLAGSTGELFF. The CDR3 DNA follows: TGTGCCAGCAGATCCGCCCGAGGACTAGCGGGATCTACCGGGGAGCTGTTTTTT.

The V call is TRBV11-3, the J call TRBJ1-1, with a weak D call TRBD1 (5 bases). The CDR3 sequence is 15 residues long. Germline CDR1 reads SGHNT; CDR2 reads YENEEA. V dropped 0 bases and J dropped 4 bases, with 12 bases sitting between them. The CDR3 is CASSLEGGTGTEAFF. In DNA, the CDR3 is TGTGCCAGCAGCTTAGAGGGGGGGACGGGCACTGAAGCTTTCTTT.

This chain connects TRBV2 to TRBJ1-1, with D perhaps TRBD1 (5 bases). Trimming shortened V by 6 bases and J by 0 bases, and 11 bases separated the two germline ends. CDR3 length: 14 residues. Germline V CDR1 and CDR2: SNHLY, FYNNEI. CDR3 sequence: CASRQDKMNTEAFF. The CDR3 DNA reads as TGTGCCAGCAGACAGGACAAAATGAACACTGAAGCTTTCTTT.

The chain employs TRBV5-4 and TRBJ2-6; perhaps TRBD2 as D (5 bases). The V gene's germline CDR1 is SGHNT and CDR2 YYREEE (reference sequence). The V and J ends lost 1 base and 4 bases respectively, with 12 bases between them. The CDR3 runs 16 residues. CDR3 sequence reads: CASSLNRGTGANVLTF. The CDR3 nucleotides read TGTGCCAGCAGCTTGAATCGGGGAACGGGGGCCAACGTCCTGACTTTC.

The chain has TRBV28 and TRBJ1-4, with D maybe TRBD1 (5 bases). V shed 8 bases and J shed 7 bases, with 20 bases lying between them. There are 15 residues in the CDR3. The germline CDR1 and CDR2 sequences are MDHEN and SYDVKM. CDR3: CASGGEATQGEKLFF. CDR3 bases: TGTGCCAGCGGGGGGGAGGCCACCCAGGGTGAAAAACTGTTTTTT.

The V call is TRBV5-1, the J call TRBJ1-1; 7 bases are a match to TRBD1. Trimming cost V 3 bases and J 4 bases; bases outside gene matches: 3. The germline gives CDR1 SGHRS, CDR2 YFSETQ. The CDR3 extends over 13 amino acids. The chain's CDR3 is CASSSQGTTEAFF. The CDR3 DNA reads TGCGCCAGCAGCTCACAGGGGACCACTGAAGCTTTCTTT.

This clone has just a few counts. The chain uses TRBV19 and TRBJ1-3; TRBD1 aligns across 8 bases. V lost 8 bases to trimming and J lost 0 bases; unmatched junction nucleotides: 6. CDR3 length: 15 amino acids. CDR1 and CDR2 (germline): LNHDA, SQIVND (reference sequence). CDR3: CASLRQGNSGNTIYF. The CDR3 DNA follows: TGTGCCAGTCTCCGACAGGGGAACTCTGGAAACACCATATATTTT.

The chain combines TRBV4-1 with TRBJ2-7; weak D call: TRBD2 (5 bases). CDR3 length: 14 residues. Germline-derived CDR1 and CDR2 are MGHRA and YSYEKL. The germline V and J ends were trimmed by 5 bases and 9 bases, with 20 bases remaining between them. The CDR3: CASSSLGATLGQYF. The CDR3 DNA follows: TGCGCCAGCAGCTCACTAGGTGCCACACTCGGGCAGTACTTC.

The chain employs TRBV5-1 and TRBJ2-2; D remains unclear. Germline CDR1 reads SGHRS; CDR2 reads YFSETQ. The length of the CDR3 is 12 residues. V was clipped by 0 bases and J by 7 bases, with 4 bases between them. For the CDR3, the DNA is TGCGCCAGCAGCTTGGACGTCGGGGAGCTGTTTTTT. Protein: CASSLDVGELFF.

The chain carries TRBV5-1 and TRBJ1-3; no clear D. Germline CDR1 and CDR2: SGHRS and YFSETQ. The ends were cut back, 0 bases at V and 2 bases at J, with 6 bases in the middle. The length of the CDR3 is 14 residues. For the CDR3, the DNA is TGCGCCAGCAGCTTGGAGATCCCTGGAAACACCATATATTTT. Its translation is CASSLEIPGNTIYF.

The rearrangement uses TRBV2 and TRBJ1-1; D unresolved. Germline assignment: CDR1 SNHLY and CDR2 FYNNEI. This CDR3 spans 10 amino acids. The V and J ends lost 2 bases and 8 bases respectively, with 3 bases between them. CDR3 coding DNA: TGTGCCAGCAGTGAAAGGGAAGCTTTCTTT. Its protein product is CASSEREAFF.